The 16 T cell receptor beta chains listed next were all sequenced from one sample in a study of immune aging and cytomegalovirus after organ transplant. The sample's time point: five sample-tagged time points from pre-transplant (day -1) to day 368 post-transplant, pooled. BD Rhapsody targeted mRNA and AbSeq chemistry was used for microwell cell capture and library preparation. TCRdb called the single-cell sequencing reads again in MiXCR, with one record for every CDR3 protein. The sample includes about 21,000 distinct CDR3 sequences, around 33% of them seen just once. These TCRs are of unknown antigen specificity. The specimen was CMV peptide-activated CD4+ and CD8+ T cells sorted from blood, collected at five time points, pooled. As for subset: sorted CD8+CD137+ and CD4+CD154+ T cells after about 11 h CMV IE-1 peptide stimulation. Receptors were obtained from a female donor who had a heart transplant and CMV viremia.

This clonotype is large. The chain carries TRBV6-2 or TRBV6-3 and TRBJ2-3; D not certain. Trimming pared 2 bases from V and 7 bases from J, leaving 13 bases between. The germline V gene has CDR1 MNHEY and CDR2 SVGEGT. This CDR3 is 14 amino acids long. The CDR3 region is CASSYMVAPYTQYF. CDR3 DNA sequence: TGTGCCAGCAGTTACATGGTAGCTCCATATACGCAGTATTTT.

Only a few counts were recorded for this clonotype. V is TRBV5-4 and J is TRBJ2-1; no firm D call. The germline gives CDR1 SGHNT, CDR2 YYREEE (reference sequence). Deletions cut 4 bases from V and 0 bases from J, with 20 bases between. There are 18 residues in the CDR3. The CDR3 sequence: CASSHRIGVLSSYNEQFF. The CDR3 bases are TGTGCCAGCAGCCATCGGATTGGGGTCCTGAGCTCCTACAATGAGCAGTTCTTC.

As for this clonotype: The CDR3 does not close with the conserved phenylalanine or tryptophan, likely indicating a read error. V and J are TRBV6-1 and TRBJ2-1; 13 bases fit TRBD2. Trimming at V came to 9 bases and at J to 5 bases, leaving 13 bases not matched to a gene. The germline CDR1 and CDR2 sequences are MNHNS and SASEGT. The CDR3 sequence is 17 residues long. CDR3 in DNA: TGTGCCAGTAGTAAGGGGACTAGCGGGGTTACCCACAATGAGCAGTTCTCC. This codes for CASSKGTSGVTHNEQFS.

This clonotype was picked up many times. The chain recombines TRBV19 with TRBJ1-1; 11 nucleotides align to TRBD1. Germline lookup yields CDR1 LNHDA and CDR2 SQIVND (reference sequence). Trimming cost V 5 bases and J 5 bases; bases outside gene matches: 13. The CDR3 sequence is 17 residues long. CDR3 sequence: CASSPRTGGLEGTEAFF. Here the CDR3 DNA reads TGTGCCAGTAGTCCTAGGACAGGGGGCCTGGAGGGTACTGAAGCTTTCTTT.

The chain has TRBV23-1 and TRBJ1-1, with no clear D. TRBV23-1 is labeled an ORF, and its function is uncertain. This CDR3 contains 12 residues. V shed 2 bases and J shed 11 bases, with 12 bases lying between them. CDR3 amino acids: CASSQQLSGAFF. The DNA of the CDR3 is TGCGCCAGCAGTCAACAATTAAGTGGGGCTTTCTTT.

This clonotype turned up a few times. This chain links TRBV20-1 with TRBJ2-3; D call uncertain. CDR3 length: 14 amino acids. Trimming cost V 0 bases and J 4 bases, with 11 bases left between them. Germline assignment: CDR1 DFQATT and CDR2 SNEGSKA (reference sequence). The DNA for the CDR3 is TGCAGTGCTAGAGATCCTATGGTTCCAGATACGCAGTATTTT. Translating gives CSARDPMVPDTQYF.

J is TRBJ2-6 and V is TRBV4-1, with 13 bases fitting TRBD2. The CDR3 contains 19 residues. V shed 4 bases and J 4 bases; nucleotides not matched to a gene: 10. The V gene's germline CDR1 is MGHRA and CDR2 YSYEKL. The CDR3 here is CASSPRLAGGLGGANVLTF. In DNA, the CDR3 is TGCGCCAGCAGCCCCCGACTAGCGGGAGGCTTGGGGGGGGCCAACGTCCTGACTTTC.

This clonotype was recorded only once. This clone may be a read error of a much larger clone one base away. The chain is built from TRBV20-1 and TRBJ2-7, with TRBD2 matching 12 bases. The CDR3 totals 16 residues. Germline V lookup: CDR1 DFQATT, CDR2 SNEGSKA (reference sequence). The DNA for the CDR3 is TGCAGTGCTAGTGCTTTTAGACTAGCGGGAGCCTACGACCAGTACTTC. The encoded protein is CSASAFRLAGAYDQYF.

This clonotype showed up just a few times. The V and J genes are TRBV28 and TRBJ1-2; D is possibly TRBD1 (5 bases). The CDR3 runs to 14 residues. Trimming removed 7 bases at V and 5 bases at J, with 17 bases between. CDR1 and CDR2 from the germline V gene are MDHEN and SYDVKM. Here the CDR3 reads CASNPGRYLYGYTF. CDR3 DNA sequence: TGTGCCAGCAACCCGGGACGGTATCTTTATGGCTACACCTTC.

This clonotype occurred a few times. The rearrangement links TRBV19 to TRBJ1-1; 8 nucleotides agree with TRBD1. This CDR3 is built from 14 residues. The ends lost 5 bases at V and 3 bases at J; junction bases unmatched: 5. CDR1 LNHDA and CDR2 SQIVND come from the germline V gene (reference sequence). CDR3 in DNA: TGTGCCAGTAGTTACGGACAGGGTTACACTGAAGCTTTCTTT. This codes for CASSYGQGYTEAFF.

V is TRBV5-5 and J is TRBJ2-7; maybe TRBD1 (6 bases). Trimming shortened V by 3 bases and J by 5 bases, and 18 bases separated the two germline ends. The CDR3 contains 15 residues. Per the germline V gene, CDR1 is SGHKS and CDR2 is YYEKEE (reference sequence). The CDR3 nucleotides read TGTGCCAGCAGCTCGGGGCCAGGGGATATCAACGAGCAGTACTTC. Protein product: CASSSGPGDINEQYF.

This clonotype has a handful of counts. The rearrangement joins TRBV19 to TRBJ1-2, with a weak D call TRBD1 (6 bases). Trimming removed 3 bases from V and 4 bases from J, with 18 bases in between. Looked up from germline, CDR1 is LNHDA and CDR2 is SQIVND (reference sequence). The CDR3 has 16 amino acids. The CDR3 DNA is TGTGCCAGTAGTATCCGACAGGAGGAGAAGAGCTATGGCTACACCTTC. Its protein product is CASSIRQEEKSYGYTF.

J is TRBJ2-5 and V is TRBV3-1, with 8 bases aligning to TRBD2. Trimming removed 4 bases from V and 7 bases from J; junction bases left unmatched: 11. Per germline, CDR1 LGHDT and CDR2 YNNKEL (reference sequence). There are 15 residues in the CDR3. The CDR3 DNA follows: TGTGCCAGCAGCCCCGAGGAGACTAGCGCAGGGACCCAGTACTTC. Encoded protein: CASSPEETSAGTQYF.

This clonotype was picked up many times. The chain has TRBV4-2 and TRBJ2-4, with 13 bases fitting TRBD2. In germline, CDR1 is LGHNA, CDR2 YNFKEQ. With V trimmed by 0 bases and J by 7 bases, 3 bases remained unmatched. CDR3 length: 16 residues. The CDR3 nucleotides read TGTGCCAGCAGCCAAGATTGGACTAGCGGGAGCAACATTCAGTACTTC. This gives the protein CASSQDWTSGSNIQYF.

This clonotype was picked up a small number of times. This chain joins TRBV7-9 and TRBJ2-1; either TRBD1 or TRBD2 may supply D (8 bases each). Per the germline V gene, CDR1 is SEHNR and CDR2 is FQNEAQ (reference sequence). The CDR3 totals 18 residues. With 5 bases removed from V and 7 bases from J, the gap between germline ends came to 27 bases. CDR3: CASSPKGGGQGALNEQFF. CDR3 in DNA: TGTGCCAGCAGCCCCAAAGGCGGGGGGCAGGGGGCCTTAAATGAGCAGTTCTTC.

Notes on this clonotype: The junction does not match germline at one end; this may be a read error. This chain joins TRBV27 and TRBJ2-7, with a possible D match to TRBD2 (6 bases). The CDR3 sequence is 14 residues long. Germline V CDR1 and CDR2: MNHEY, SMNVEV (reference sequence). CDR3 loop: CASSLVGGLYERYF. CDR3 DNA: TGTGCCAGCAGTTTAGTCGGGGGTCTGTACGAGCGGTACTTC.